This T cell receptor beta chain originates from a study of cytomegalovirus exposure and HLA in healthy donors. Primers included in the PCR were 60 Vbeta and 13 Jbeta primers. The protocol was immunoSEQ multiplex PCR, while the TCRdb copy is restricted to in-frame clones and leaves out a portion. The data hold approximately 150,000 clones, with 75% to 90% observed a single time. The germline CDR1 and CDR2 sequences are MNHNS and SASEGT. The germline V and J ends were trimmed by 3 bases and 4 bases, with 12 bases remaining between them. The CDR3 loop spans 14 amino acids. This clone was seen more than once but under ten times. Antigen unknown. Points from the study as a whole: Versus the approximately 700-donor mean, an Asian-associated ancestry cluster reportedly showed fewer N-insertions in a later analysis.

The sequencing input was PBMCs. The chain couples TRBV6-1 to TRBJ1-2, with TRBD1 as a possible D gene (5 bases). The sequence was collected from a woman aged 25 to 45 in good health and CMV-seronegative. The CDR3 is CASSDPGAGYGYTF. The CDR3 nucleotides read TGTGCCAGCAGTGACCCTGGGGCAGGCTATGGCTACACCTTC.